These T cell receptor beta chains were read from a single sample in a study of technical replicates of blood from a handful of donors. The repertoire was sequenced with immunoSEQ multiplex PCR; TCRdb's copy has only in-frame clones and lacks some. The table has around 83,000 clones, approximately 94% seen once. Sequencing used T cells isolated from PBMCs. These receptor sequences come from a human donor in good health. The CDR3 runs from the conserved cysteine through the conserved F or W. A D gene is named only where the DNA matches it firmly. Only part of the rows carry a size: once, few, many, or a class if the clone is expanded.

size,V,J,length,D,DNA,CDR3
.,TRBV4-1,TRBJ1-2,15,TRBD1,TGCGCCAGCAGCCAACCAACAGGGGAGAACTATGGCTACACCTTC,CASSQPTGENYGYTF
.,TRBV30,TRBJ2-5,17,TRBD2,TGTGCCTGGAGTGACGTGAGAACTAGCGGGGGTCAAGAGACCCAGTACTTC,CAWSDVRTSGGQETQYF
.,TRBV6-1,TRBJ1-1,15,.,TGTGCCAGCAGTGAGCTAGTAGCACGGAACACTGAAGCTTTCTTT,CASSELVARNTEAFF
.,TRBV9,TRBJ2-3,19,TRBD2,TGTGCCAGCAGCGTACGGAGACTAGCGGGAGGACTAGGCACAGATACGCAGTATTTT,CASSVRRLAGGLGTDTQYF
once,TRBV6-1,TRBJ1-3,17,TRBD1,TGTGCCAGCAGTGAAGCCAGACAGGGGGGTACTGGAAACACCATATATTTT,CASSEARQGGTGNTIYF
.,TRBV6-4,TRBJ2-2,18,.,TGTGCCAGCAGTCGTAGTCTCTTCGGGACTCCTAGCGCCGGGGAGCTGTTTTTT,CASSRSLFGTPSAGELFF
.,TRBV29-1,TRBJ2-5,14,.,TGCAGCGTTGCCCCGCAGGGGAACCAAGAGACCCAGTACTTC,CSVAPQGNQETQYF
.,TRBV30,TRBJ2-1,11,.,TGTGCCTGGAGTGGGTTTCGGGAGCAGTTCTTC,CAWSGFREQFF
.,TRBV2,TRBJ2-7,15,TRBD1,TGTGCCAGCAGTAAAGGACAGGGGGCTTTTTACGAGCAGTACTTC,CASSKGQGAFYEQYF
.,TRBV4-1,TRBJ1-2,12,TRBD1,TGCGCCAGCAGCCAAGAGACAGGGCCGTACACCTTC,CASSQETGPYTF
.,TRBV6-5,TRBJ1-3,15,.,TGTGCCAGCAGACACCAGGGAGGATCTGGAAACACCATATATTTT,CASRHQGGSGNTIYF
.,TRBV5-4,TRBJ1-5,14,.,TGTGCCAGCAGCTTACTCGGCAGTGGGCTCCCCCAGCATTTT,CASSLLGSGLPQHF
.,TRBV11-2,TRBJ2-1,13,TRBD1,TGTGCCAGCAGCTTCGACAGGGTCTATGAGCAGTTCTTC,CASSFDRVYEQFF
.,TRBV14,TRBJ1-1,12,TRBD1,TGTGCCAGCAGCCCGGGGACAGTTGAAGCTTTCTTT,CASSPGTVEAFF
.,TRBV6-1,TRBJ1-2,12,.,TGTGCCAGCCTTATCAGGGATCGTGGCTACACCTTC,CASLIRDRGYTF
.,TRBV14,TRBJ1-1,13,.,TGTGCCAGCAGACCATGGGGGGACACTGAAGCTTTCTTT,CASRPWGDTEAFF
.,TRBV19,TRBJ1-2,15,.,TGTGCCAGTAGTATAGATCCACTCGCTTTCTATGGCTACACCTTC,CASSIDPLAFYGYTF
.,TRBV30,TRBJ2-7,13,TRBD2,TGTGCCTACCTAGCGGGGGGGTCCTACGAGCAGTACTTC,CAYLAGGSYEQYF
.,TRBV6-5,TRBJ2-5,13,.,TGTGCCAGCAAGGACAGCGCTCAAGAGACCCAGTACTTC,CASKDSAQETQYF
.,TRBV28,TRBJ1-1,18,.,TGTGCCAGCAGCCTTACTACGCCGGCCGGGGAGATGAACACTGAAGCTTTCTTT,CASSLTTPAGEMNTEAFF
.,TRBV9,TRBJ2-5,16,.,TGTGCCAGCAGCGTAGTCCCCGTCCCCGAGGGAGAGACCCAGTACTTC,CASSVVPVPEGETQYF
.,TRBV6-4,TRBJ1-2,13,.,TGTGCCAGCAGTGAGGGCTTTAACTATGGCTACACCTTC,CASSEGFNYGYTF
.,TRBV12-5,TRBJ2-5,12,.,TGTGCTAGTGGCCAGAATCAAGAGACCCAGTACTTC,CASGQNQETQYF
once,TRBV5-6,TRBJ2-3,17,TRBD2,TGTGCCAGCAGTTCGCTAGCGGGAGTAGGAAGTTTGGATACGCAGTATTTT,CASSSLAGVGSLDTQYF
.,TRBV9,TRBJ1-2,17,.,TGTGCCAGCAGCGTAGTCGGCCGGGAGTTCGCTAACTATGGCTACACCTTC,CASSVVGREFANYGYTF
few,TRBV5-4,TRBJ2-1,13,.,TGTGCCAGCACCCTCGGCGTTCCGGGTGAGCAGTTCTTC,CASTLGVPGEQFF
.,TRBV2,TRBJ2-7,14,TRBD1,TGTGCCAGCAAGCAGACAGGGGGAGGCTACGAGCAGTACTTC,CASKQTGGGYEQYF
once,TRBV11-3,TRBJ2-7,13,.,TGTGCCAGCAGCTTAGGACAGCCCTACGAGCAGTACTTC,CASSLGQPYEQYF
.,TRBV6-1,TRBJ1-6,15,TRBD1,TGTGCCAGCGACAGGGTAGTAGGGCTGGTTTCACCCCTCCACTTT,CASDRVVGLVSPLHF
.,TRBV7-6,TRBJ2-4,16,.,TGTGCCAGCAGCTTAGGGCGGGGACTAGCCAAAAACATTCAGTACTTC,CASSLGRGLAKNIQYF
.,TRBV6-5,TRBJ2-1,14,.,TGTGCCAGCAGTTACGAGATTCTGGGCTATGAGCAGTTCTTC,CASSYEILGYEQFF
.,TRBV6-1,TRBJ1-2,13,.,TGTGCCAGCAGCCCCCGGGGAGACGATGGCTACACCTTC,CASSPRGDDGYTF
.,TRBV9,TRBJ2-1,13,.,TGTGCCAGCAGCCCGTCCTCAGGGCATGAGCAGTTCTTC,CASSPSSGHEQFF
.,TRBV6-5,TRBJ1-1,13,.,TGTGCCAGCCACCGGGACACGAACACTGAAGCTTTCTTT,CASHRDTNTEAFF
.,TRBV14,TRBJ2-5,15,.,TGTGCCAGCAGCCGGGACACGTACACGGGGGAGACCCAGTACTTC,CASSRDTYTGETQYF
.,TRBV11-1,TRBJ2-7,18,TRBD1,TGTGCCAGCAGCTTACCCCGACAGGGGGTCTCTTACCCCTACGAGCAGTACTTC,CASSLPRQGVSYPYEQYF
.,TRBV5-1,TRBJ1-1,19,TRBD1,TGCGCCAGCAGCCTGGATATGCGGCAGGGGGCTCTCCTGAACACTGAAGCTTTCTTT,CASSLDMRQGALLNTEAFF
once,TRBV18,TRBJ2-7,16,.,TGTGCCAGCTCACCACCCGCGGCCTTTCCAAAATACGAGCAGTACTTC,CASSPPAAFPKYEQYF
.,TRBV28,TRBJ1-6,15,TRBD1,TGTGCCAGCAGTGCCATTGACAGGGACGATTCACCCCTCCACTTT,CASSAIDRDDSPLHF